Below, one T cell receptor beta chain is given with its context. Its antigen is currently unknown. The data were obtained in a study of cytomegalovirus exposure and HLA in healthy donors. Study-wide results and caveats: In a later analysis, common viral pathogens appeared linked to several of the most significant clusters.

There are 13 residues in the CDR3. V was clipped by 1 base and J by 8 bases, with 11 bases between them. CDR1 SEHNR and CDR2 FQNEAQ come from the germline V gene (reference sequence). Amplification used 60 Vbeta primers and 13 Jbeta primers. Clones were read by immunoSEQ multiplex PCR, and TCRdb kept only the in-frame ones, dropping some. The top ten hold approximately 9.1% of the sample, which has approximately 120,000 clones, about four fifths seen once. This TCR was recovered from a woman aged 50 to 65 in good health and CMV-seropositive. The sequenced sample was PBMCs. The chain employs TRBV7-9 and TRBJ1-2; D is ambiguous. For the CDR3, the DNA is TGTGCCAGCAGCTTAGGAGAGGGAGCCGGCTACACCTTC. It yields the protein CASSLGEGAGYTF.